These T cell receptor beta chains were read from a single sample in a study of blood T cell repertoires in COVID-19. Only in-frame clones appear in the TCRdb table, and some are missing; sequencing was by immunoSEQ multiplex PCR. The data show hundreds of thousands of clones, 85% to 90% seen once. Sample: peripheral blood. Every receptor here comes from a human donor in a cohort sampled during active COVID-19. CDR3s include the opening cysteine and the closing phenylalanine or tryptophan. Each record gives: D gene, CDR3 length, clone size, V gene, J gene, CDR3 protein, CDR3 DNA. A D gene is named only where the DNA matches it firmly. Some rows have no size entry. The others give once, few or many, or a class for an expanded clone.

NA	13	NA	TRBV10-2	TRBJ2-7	CASSDYSHYEQYF	TGCGCCAGCAGTGATTACAGCCACTACGAGCAGTACTTC
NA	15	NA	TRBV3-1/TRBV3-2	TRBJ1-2	CASSQGSGMNYGYTF	TGTGCCAGCAGCCAAGGGTCAGGGATGAACTATGGCTACACCTTC
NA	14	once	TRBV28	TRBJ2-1	CASRVGPNYEEQFF	TGTGCCAGCAGAGTTGGCCCTAACTACGAGGAGCAGTTCTTC
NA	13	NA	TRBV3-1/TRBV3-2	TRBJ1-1	CASSAVRDTEAFF	TGTGCCAGCAGTGCAGTACGGGACACTGAAGCTTTCTTT
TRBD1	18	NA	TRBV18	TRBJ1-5	CASSPVVGTGGRNQPQHF	TGTGCCAGCTCACCAGTGGTAGGGACAGGGGGCCGGAATCAGCCCCAGCATTTT
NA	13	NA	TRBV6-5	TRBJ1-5	CASSTRSNQPQHF	TGTGCCAGCAGCACACGTAGCAATCAGCCCCAGCATTTT
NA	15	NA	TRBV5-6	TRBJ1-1	CASSLSGVANTEAFF	TGTGCCAGCTCCCTTTCAGGGGTGGCGAACACTGAAGCTTTCTTT
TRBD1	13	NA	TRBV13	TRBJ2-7	CASSGQGTHEQYF	TGTGCCAGCAGCGGACAGGGTACCCACGAGCAGTACTTC
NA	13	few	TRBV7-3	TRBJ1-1	CASSLLTDTEAFF	TGTGCCAGCAGCTTATTAACGGACACTGAAGCTTTCTTT
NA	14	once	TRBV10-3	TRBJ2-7	CAISESETFDEQYF	TGTGCCATCAGTGAGTCTGAAACTTTTGACGAGCAGTACTTC
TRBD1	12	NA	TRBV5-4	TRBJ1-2	CASSQQGPTSTF	TGTGCCAGCAGCCAACAGGGGCCTACATCCACCTTC
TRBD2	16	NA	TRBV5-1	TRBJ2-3	CASSLRSGASTDTQYF	TGCGCCAGCAGCTTGAGAAGCGGGGCTAGCACAGATACGCAGTATTTT
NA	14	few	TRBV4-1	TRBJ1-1	CASSLGQLNTEAFF	TGCGCCAGCAGCCTCGGACAGTTGAACACTGAAGCTTTCTTT
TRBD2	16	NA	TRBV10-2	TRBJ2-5	CASSVATSEGRETQYF	TGCGCCAGCAGTGTGGCGACTAGCGAGGGGAGAGAGACCCAGTACTTC
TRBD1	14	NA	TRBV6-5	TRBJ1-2	CASSFGQADYGYTF	TGTGCCAGCAGTTTCGGACAGGCCGACTATGGCTACACCTTC
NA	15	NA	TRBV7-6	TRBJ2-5	CASQNFGGNQETQYF	TGTGCCAGCCAAAACTTTGGGGGGAACCAAGAGACCCAGTACTTC
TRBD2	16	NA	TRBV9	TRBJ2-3	CASSVGSGIVTDTQYF	TGTGCCAGCAGCGTAGGTAGCGGGATTGTCACAGATACGCAGTATTTT
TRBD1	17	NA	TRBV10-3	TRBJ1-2	CAISKTGTGGFSYGYTF	TGTGCCATCAGTAAAACCGGGACAGGGGGCTTTAGCTATGGCTACACCTTC
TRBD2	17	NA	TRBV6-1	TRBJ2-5	CASSEVLTSGSSETQYF	TGTGCCAGCAGTGAAGTACTGACTAGCGGGAGTTCAGAGACCCAGTACTTC
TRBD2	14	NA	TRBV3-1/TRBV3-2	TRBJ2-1	CASSPQIAGDRQFF	TGTGCCAGCAGCCCCCAAATAGCGGGAGATCGGCAGTTCTTC
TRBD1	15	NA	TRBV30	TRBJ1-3	CAWSKNRGRGNTIYF	TGTGCCTGGAGTAAAAACAGGGGGCGAGGAAACACCATATATTTT
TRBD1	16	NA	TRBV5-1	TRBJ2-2	CASSPPGQGNTGELFF	TGCGCCAGCAGCCCCCCGGGACAGGGGAACACCGGGGAGCTGTTTTTT
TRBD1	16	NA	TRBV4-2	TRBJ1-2	CASSQEVETGNYGYTF	TGTGCCAGCAGCCAAGAGGTAGAGACAGGGAACTATGGCTACACCTTC
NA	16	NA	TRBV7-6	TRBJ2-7	CASSPQQRDIYGEQYF	TGTGCCAGCAGCCCCCAGCAGCGGGACATCTACGGCGAGCAGTACTTC
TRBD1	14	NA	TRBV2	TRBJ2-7	CASSERTGSYEQYF	TGTGCCAGCAGTGAAAGGACAGGGAGTTACGAGCAGTACTTC
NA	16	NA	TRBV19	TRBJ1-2	CASSIDLAGNIYGYTF	TGTGCCAGTAGTATAGATCTGGCAGGGAACATCTATGGCTACACCTTC
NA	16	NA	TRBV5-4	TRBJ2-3	CASTSRAGRRQDTQYF	TGTGCCAGCACCTCCCGGGCGGGACGCCGGCAAGATACGCAGTATTTT
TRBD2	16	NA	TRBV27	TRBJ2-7	CASSFSSGRARDEQYF	TGTGCCAGCAGTTTTTCTAGCGGGAGGGCCCGGGACGAGCAGTACTTC
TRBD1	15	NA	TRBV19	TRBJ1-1	CASRDPGQDITEAFF	TGTGCCAGTAGAGACCCGGGACAGGATATTACTGAAGCTTTCTTT
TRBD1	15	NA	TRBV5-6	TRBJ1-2	CASSIRDRGRLGYTF	TGTGCCAGCAGCATCCGGGACAGGGGCCGCCTTGGCTACACCTTC
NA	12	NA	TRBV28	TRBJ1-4	CASGVRTGRLFF	TGTGCCAGCGGCGTCCGTACAGGGAGACTGTTTTTT
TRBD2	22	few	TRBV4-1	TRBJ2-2	CASSQRRSGTSGRPSNTGELFF	TGCGCCAGCAGCCAAAGAAGGTCCGGGACTAGCGGGAGGCCCTCGAACACCGGGGAGCTGTTTTTT
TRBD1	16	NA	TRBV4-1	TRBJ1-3	CASSPAQGEGGNTIYF	TGCGCCAGCAGCCCCGCACAGGGGGAAGGTGGAAACACCATATATTTT
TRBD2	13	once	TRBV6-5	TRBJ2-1	CASSFSGRIGRFF	TGTGCCAGCAGTTTTAGCGGGAGGATAGGAAGGTTCTTC
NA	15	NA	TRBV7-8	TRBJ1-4	CASSSREARNEKLFF	TGTGCCAGCAGCTCGCGGGAGGCCAGGAATGAAAAACTGTTTTTT
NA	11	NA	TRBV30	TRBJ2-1	CAWSDQNEQFF	TGTGCCTGGAGTGATCAGAATGAGCAGTTCTTC
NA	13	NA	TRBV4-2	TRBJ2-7	CASSQDVSYEQYF	TGTGCCAGCAGCCAAGACGTCTCCTACGAGCAGTACTTC
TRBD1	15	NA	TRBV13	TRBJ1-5	CASSLGTGRNQPQHF	TGTGCCAGCAGCTTAGGGACAGGGCGGAATCAGCCCCAGCATTTT
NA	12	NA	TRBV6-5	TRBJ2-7	CASSQGIYEQYF	TGTGCCAGCTCTCAGGGGATCTACGAGCAGTACTTC
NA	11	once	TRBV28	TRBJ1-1	CASSLRGEAFF	TGTGCCAGCAGTTTAAGGGGTGAAGCTTTCTTT
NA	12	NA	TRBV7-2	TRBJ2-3	CASSPHSDTQYF	TGTGCCAGCAGCCCTCACTCAGATACGCAGTATTTT
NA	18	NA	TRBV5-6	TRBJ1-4	CASSLRGLPTGANEKLFF	TGTGCCAGCAGCTTGAGGGGACTCCCCACGGGGGCTAATGAAAAACTGTTTTTT
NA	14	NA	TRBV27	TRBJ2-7	CASSYGTYNYEQYF	TGTGCCAGCAGTTACGGGACATACAACTACGAGCAGTACTTC
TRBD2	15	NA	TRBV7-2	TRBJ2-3	CASSFAGERGDTQYF	TGTGCCAGCAGCTTCGCGGGGGAGCGAGGGGATACGCAGTATTTT
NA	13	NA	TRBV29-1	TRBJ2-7	CSVVGWEDYEQYF	TGCAGCGTTGTGGGGTGGGAGGACTACGAGCAGTACTTC
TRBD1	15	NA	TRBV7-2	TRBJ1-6	CASSIRQGFRSPLHF	TGTGCCAGCAGCATCCGACAGGGCTTTCGTTCACCCCTCCACTTT
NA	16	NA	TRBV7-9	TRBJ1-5	CASSLDAGLSNQPQHF	TGTGCCAGCAGCTTAGACGCAGGGCTCAGCAATCAGCCCCAGCATTTT
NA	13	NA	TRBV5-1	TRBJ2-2	CASSLTGTGELFF	TGCGCCAGCAGCTTGACAGGGACCGGGGAGCTGTTTTTT
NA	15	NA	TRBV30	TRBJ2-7	CAWSGGKGVPYEQYF	TGTGCCTGGAGTGGGGGAAAGGGGGTCCCCTACGAGCAGTACTTC
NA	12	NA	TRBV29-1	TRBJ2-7	CSVVGRHYEQYF	TGCAGCGTTGTTGGCAGGCACTACGAGCAGTACTTC
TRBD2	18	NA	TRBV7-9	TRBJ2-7	CASSPPMRTSGSWDEQYF	TGTGCCAGCAGCCCGCCTATGCGGACTAGCGGGAGTTGGGACGAGCAGTACTTC
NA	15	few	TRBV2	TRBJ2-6	CASRVLRGGANVLTF	TGTGCCAGCAGGGTGCTCCGGGGTGGGGCCAACGTCCTGACTTTC
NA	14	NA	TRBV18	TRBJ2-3	CASSIQSRTDTQYF	TGTGCCAGCTCTATACAGTCCCGCACAGATACGCAGTATTTT
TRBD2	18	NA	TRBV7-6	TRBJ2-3	CASSPSGLAGGSTDTQYF	TGTGCCAGCAGCCCAAGCGGACTAGCGGGAGGTAGCACAGATACGCAGTATTTT